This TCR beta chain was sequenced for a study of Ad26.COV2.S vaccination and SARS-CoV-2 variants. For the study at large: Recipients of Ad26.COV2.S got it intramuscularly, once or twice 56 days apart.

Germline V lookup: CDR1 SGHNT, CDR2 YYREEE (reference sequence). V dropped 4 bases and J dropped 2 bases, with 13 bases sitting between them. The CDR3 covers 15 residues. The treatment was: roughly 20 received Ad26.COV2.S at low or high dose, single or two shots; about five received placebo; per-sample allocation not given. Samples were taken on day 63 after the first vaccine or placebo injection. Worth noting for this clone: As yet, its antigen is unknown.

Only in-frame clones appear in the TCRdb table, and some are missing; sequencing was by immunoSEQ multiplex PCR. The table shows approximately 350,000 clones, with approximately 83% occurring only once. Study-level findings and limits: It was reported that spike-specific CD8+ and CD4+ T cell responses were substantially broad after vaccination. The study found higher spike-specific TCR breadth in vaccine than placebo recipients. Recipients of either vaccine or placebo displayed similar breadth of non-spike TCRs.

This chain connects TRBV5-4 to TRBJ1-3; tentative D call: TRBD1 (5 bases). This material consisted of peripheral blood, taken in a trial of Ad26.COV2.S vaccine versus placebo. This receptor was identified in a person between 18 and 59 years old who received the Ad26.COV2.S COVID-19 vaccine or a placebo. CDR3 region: CASSTQEGPGNTIYF. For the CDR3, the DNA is TGTGCCAGCAGCACACAGGAGGGACCTGGAAACACCATATATTTT.